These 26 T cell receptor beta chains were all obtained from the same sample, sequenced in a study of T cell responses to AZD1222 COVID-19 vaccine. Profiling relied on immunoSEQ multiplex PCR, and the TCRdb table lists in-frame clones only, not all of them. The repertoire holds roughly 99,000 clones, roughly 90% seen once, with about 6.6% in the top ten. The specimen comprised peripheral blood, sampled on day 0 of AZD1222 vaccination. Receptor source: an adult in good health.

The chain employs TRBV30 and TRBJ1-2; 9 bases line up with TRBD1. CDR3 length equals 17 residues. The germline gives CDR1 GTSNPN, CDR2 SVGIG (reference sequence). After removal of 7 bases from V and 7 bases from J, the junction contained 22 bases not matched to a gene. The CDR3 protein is CASYAYSDRGVLGGYTF. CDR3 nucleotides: TGTGCCTCATACGCCTATTCCGACAGGGGGGTTTTGGGTGGCTACACCTTC.

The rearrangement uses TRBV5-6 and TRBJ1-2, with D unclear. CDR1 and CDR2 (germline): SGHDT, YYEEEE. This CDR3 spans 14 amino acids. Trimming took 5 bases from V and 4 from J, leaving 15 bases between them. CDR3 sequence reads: CASRLWAVGYGYTF. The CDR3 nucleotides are TGTGCCAGCAGGTTGTGGGCAGTGGGCTATGGCTACACCTTC.

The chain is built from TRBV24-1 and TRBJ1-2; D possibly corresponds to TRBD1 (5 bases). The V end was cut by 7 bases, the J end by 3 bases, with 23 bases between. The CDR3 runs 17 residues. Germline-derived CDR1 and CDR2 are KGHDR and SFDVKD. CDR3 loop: CATSHPFGVGGDYGYTF. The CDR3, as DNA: TGTGCCACCAGCCACCCATTCGGCGTCGGGGGGGACTATGGCTACACCTTC.

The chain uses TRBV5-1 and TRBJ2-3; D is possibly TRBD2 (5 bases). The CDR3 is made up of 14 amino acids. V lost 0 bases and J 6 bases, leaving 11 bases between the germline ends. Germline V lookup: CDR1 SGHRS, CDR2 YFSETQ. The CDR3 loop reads CASSLGRPGDTQYF. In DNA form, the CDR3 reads TGCGCCAGCAGCTTGGGACGCCCGGGGGATACGCAGTATTTT. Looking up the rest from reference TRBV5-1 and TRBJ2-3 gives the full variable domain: KAGVTQTPRYLIKTRGQQVTLSCSPISGHRSVSWYQQTPGQGLQFLFEYFSETQRNKGNFPGRFSGRQFSNSRSEMNVSTLELGDSALYLCASSLGRPGDTQYFGPGTRLTVL.

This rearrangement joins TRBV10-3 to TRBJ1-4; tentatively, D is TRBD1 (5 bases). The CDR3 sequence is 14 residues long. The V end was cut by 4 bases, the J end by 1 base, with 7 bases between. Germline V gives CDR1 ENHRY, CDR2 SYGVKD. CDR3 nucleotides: TGTGCCATCAGTGGGGACGAAACTAATGAAAAACTGTTTTTT. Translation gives CAISGDETNEKLFF.

The CDR3 DNA follows: TGTGCCAGCAGCTTAGCGGGATATGAGCAGTTCTTC. Translated, it gives CASSLAGYEQFF. This rearrangement joins TRBV7-2 to TRBJ2-1; D unclear. This CDR3 has 12 amino acids. Germline loops: CDR1 SGHTA, CDR2 FQGNSA. V gave up 0 bases and J gave up 8 bases, with 5 bases separating them. The variable domain in full, with the rest retrieved from reference TRBV7-2 and TRBJ2-1, is GAGVSQSPSNKVTEKGKDVELRCDPISGHTALYWYRQSLGQGLEFLIYFQGNSAPDKSGLPSDRFSAERTGGSVSTLTIQRTQQEDSAVYLCASSLAGYEQFFGPGTRLTVL.

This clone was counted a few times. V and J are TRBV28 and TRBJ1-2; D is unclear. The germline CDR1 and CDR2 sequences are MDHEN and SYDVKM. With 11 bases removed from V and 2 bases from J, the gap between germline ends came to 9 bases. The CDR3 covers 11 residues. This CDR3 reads CALGSNYGYTF. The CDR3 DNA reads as TGTGCCTTGGGCAGCAACTATGGCTACACCTTC.

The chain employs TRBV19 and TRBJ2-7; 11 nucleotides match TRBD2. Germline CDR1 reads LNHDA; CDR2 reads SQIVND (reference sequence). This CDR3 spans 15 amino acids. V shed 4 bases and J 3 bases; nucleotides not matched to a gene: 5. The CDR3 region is CASSTRLAGSYEQYF. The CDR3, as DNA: TGTGCCAGTAGTACTCGACTAGCGGGAAGCTACGAGCAGTACTTC.

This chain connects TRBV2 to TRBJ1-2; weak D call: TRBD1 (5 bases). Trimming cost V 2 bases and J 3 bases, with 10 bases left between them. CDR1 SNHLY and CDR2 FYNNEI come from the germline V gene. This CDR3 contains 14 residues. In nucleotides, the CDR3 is TGTGCCAGCAGTGAAAGGGGCGGCTACTATGGCTACACCTTC. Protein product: CASSERGGYYGYTF.

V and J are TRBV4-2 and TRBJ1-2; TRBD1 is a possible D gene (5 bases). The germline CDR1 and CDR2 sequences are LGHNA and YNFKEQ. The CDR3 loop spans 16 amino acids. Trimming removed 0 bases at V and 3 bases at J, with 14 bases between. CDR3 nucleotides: TGTGCCAGCAGCCAAGATTTTCAGGGATTTGACTATGGCTACACCTTC. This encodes CASSQDFQGFDYGYTF.

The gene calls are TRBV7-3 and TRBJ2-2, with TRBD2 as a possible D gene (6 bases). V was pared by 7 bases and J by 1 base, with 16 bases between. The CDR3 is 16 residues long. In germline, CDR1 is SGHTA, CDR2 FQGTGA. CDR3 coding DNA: TGTGCCAGCACCCTACGGGGCGGGATGAACACCGGGGAGCTGTTTTTT. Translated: CASTLRGGMNTGELFF.

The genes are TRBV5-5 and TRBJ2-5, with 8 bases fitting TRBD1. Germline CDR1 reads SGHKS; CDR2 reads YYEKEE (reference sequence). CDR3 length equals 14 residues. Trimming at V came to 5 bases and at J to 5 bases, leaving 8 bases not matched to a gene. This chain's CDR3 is CASSTGTGGETQYF. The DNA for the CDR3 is TGTGCCAGCAGTACCGGGACAGGAGGGGAGACCCAGTACTTC.

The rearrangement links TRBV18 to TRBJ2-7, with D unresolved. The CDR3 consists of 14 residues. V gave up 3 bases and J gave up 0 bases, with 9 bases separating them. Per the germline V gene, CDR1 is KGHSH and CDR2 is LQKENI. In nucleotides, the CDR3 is TGTGCCAGCTCACCGGTAGGCAACTCCTACGAGCAGTACTTC. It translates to CASSPVGNSYEQYF.

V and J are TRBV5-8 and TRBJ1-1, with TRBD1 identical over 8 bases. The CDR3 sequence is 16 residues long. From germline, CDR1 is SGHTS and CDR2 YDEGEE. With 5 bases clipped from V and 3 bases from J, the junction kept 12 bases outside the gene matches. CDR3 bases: TGTGCCAGCAGTTTCAGACAGGGGTCAGGAGACACTGAAGCTTTCTTT. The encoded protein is CASSFRQGSGDTEAFF.

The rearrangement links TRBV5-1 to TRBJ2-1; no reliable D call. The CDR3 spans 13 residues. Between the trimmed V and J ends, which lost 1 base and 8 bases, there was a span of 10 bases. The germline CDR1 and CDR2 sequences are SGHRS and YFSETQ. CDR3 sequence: CASSLMGSDEQFF. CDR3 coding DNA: TGCGCCAGCAGCTTGATGGGGTCGGATGAGCAGTTCTTC.

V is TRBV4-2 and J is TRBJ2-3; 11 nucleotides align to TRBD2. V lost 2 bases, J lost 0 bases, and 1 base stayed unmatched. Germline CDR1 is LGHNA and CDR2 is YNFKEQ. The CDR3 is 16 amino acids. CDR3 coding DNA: TGTGCCAGCAGCCAACGGACTAGCGGGAGCACAGATACGCAGTATTTT. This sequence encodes CASSQRTSGSTDTQYF.

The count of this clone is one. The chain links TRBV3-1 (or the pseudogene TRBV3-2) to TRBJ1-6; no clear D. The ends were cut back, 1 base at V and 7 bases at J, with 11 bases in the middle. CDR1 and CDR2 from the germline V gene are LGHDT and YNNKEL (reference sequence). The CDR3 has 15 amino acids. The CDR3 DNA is TGTGCCAGCAGCCAAGCGAGGATCGAAAATTCACCCCTCCACTTT. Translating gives CASSQARIENSPLHF.

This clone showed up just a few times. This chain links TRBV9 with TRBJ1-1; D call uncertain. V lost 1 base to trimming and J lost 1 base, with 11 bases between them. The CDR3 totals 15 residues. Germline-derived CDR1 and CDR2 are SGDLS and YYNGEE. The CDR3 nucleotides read TGTGCCAGCAGCGTAAGTCTCCAGCAGAACACTGAAGCTTTCTTT. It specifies CASSVSLQQNTEAFF.

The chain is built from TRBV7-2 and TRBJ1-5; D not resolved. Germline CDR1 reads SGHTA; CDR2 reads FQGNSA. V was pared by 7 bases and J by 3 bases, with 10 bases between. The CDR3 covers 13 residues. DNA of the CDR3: TGTGCCAGCACCCTAAGGGTCAATCAGCCCCAGCATTTT. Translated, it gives CASTLRVNQPQHF.

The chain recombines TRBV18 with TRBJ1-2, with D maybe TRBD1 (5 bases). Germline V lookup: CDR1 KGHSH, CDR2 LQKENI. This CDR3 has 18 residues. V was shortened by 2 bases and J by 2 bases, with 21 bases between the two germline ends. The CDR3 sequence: CASSPMASYGGSNYGYTF. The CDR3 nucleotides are TGTGCCAGCTCACCAATGGCGTCGTACGGGGGGTCGAACTATGGCTACACCTTC.

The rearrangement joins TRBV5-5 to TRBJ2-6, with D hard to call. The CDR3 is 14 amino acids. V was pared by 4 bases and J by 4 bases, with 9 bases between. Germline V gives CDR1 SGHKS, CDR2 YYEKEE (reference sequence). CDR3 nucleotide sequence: TGTGCCAGCAGCCCCCAAAGCGGGGCCAACGTCCTGACTTTC. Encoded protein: CASSPQSGANVLTF. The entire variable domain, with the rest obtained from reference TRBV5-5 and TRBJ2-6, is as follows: DAGVTQSPTHLIKTRGQQVTLRCSPISGHKSVSWYQQVLGQGPQFIFQYYEKEERGRGNFPDRFSARQFPNYSSELNVNALLLGDSALYLCASSPQSGANVLTFGAGSRLTVL.

CDR3 loop: CATTEGGGPSDEQFF. DNA of the CDR3: TGTGCCACCACAGAGGGCGGGGGGCCCTCGGATGAGCAGTTCTTC. This rearrangement joins TRBV24-1 to TRBJ2-1, with 8 bases fitting TRBD2. The CDR3 consists of 15 residues. Germline CDR1 and CDR2: KGHDR and SFDVKD. V shed 8 bases and J 8 bases; nucleotides not matched to a gene: 13.

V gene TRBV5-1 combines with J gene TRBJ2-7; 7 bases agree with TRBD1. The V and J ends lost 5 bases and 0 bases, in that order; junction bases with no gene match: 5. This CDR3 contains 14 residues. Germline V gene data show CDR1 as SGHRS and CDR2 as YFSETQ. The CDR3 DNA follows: TGCGCCAGCAGAGGACAGGCCGACTCCTACGAGCAGTACTTC. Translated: CASRGQADSYEQYF.

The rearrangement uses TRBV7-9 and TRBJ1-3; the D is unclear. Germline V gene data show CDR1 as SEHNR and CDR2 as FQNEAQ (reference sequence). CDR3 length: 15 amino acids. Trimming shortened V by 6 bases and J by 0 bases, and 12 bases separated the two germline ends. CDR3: CASSPIAISGNTIYF. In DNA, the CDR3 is TGTGCCAGCAGTCCGATAGCCATCTCTGGAAACACCATATATTTT.

The CDR3 region has the DNA TGTGCCAGCAGCTATAACGGGGATAGCAATCAGCCCCAGCATTTT. It translates to CASSYNGDSNQPQHF. The chain is built from TRBV6-4 and TRBJ1-5; D is uncertain. V lost 6 bases to trimming and J lost 0 bases, with 12 bases between them. This CDR3 contains 15 residues. Germline loops: CDR1 MRHNA, CDR2 SNTAGT.

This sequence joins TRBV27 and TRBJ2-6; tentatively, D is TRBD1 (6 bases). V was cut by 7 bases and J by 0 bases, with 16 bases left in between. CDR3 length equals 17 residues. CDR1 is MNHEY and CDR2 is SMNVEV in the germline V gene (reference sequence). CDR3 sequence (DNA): TGTGCCAGCAAGAGTTCCGGGACAAGCTCTGGGGCCAACGTCCTGACTTTC. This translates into CASKSSGTSSGANVLTF.